The clone carrying this T cell receptor beta chain came up a few times. The antigen remains unidentified. The source of the sample is a study of glioma-infiltrating T cells. The iRepertoire nested amplicon-rescue multiplex PCR amplified TCR alpha and beta CDR3s from RNA. Each CDR3 protein gets one entry after TCRdb re-called the multiplex PCR reads with MiXCR. The sample has about 400,000 distinct CDR3 sequences; roughly 41% are singletons. CDR3 size: 13 residues. Germline V gene sequence: CDR1 SNHLY, CDR2 FYNNEI. Trimming left V 5 bases short and J 2 bases short, with 9 bases between. Study-wide results and limits: Tissue-blood divergence was below expectation in non-neoplastic patients, above in gliomas. Shared blood CDR3 signature motifs marked patients with low tissue-blood divergence.

This clonotype was obtained from a human donor with low-grade glioma or glioblastoma, undergoing nonglioma brain surgery, or in good health (not recorded which). The rearrangement uses TRBV2 and TRBJ2-5; D is ambiguous. Source material: glioma tissue, nonneoplastic brain tissue, or PBMCs (not recorded which). Here the CDR3 reads CASSSSVQETQYF. CDR3 in DNA: TGTGCCAGCAGTTCGTCGGTGCAAGAGACCCAGTACTTC.